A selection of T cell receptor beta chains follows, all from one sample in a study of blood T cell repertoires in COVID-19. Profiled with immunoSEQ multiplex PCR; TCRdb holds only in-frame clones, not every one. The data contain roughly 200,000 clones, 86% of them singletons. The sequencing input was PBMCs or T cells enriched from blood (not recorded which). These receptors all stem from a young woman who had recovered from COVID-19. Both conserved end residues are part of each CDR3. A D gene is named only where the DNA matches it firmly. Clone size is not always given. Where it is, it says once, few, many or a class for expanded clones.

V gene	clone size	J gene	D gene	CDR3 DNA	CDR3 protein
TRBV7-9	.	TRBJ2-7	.	TGTGCCAGCAGCTTAGCGCAGGTCAGGGGTTCGTCCGAGCAGTACTTC	CASSLAQVRGSSEQYF
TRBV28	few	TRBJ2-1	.	TGTGCCAGCAGGCCCCCCAGTCGGGCCTACAATGAGCAGTTCTTC	CASRPPSRAYNEQFF
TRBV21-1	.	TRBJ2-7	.	TGTGCCAGCAGCAAGAGTGGCAGGGCGAGCTCCTACGAGCAGTACTTC	CASSKSGRASSYEQYF
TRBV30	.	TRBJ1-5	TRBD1	TGTGCCTGGAGTGTGTCGGACAGGGGTTTTCAGCCCCAGCATTTT	CAWSVSDRGFQPQHF
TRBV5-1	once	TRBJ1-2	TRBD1	TGCGCCAGCAGCTTGGTTGGACAGGCCGGAGACACCTTC	CASSLVGQAGDTF
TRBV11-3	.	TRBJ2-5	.	TGTGCCAGCAGCCCAAGATGGACACCTCAAGAGACCCAGTACTTC	CASSPRWTPQETQYF
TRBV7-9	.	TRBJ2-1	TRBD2	TGTGCCAGCAGCTCCACCAGCGGGAGGGCCCTCAATGAGCAGTTCTTC	CASSSTSGRALNEQFF
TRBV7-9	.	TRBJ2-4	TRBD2	TGTGCCAGCAGAGAATTAGCGGGAGGGCCGGGCGTTCAGTACTTC	CASRELAGGPGVQYF
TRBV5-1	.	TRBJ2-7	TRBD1	TGCGCCAGCAGCTTAACGCCGGGACAGGGAGCTTACGAGCAGTACTTC	CASSLTPGQGAYEQYF
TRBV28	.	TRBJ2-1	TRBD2	TGTGCCAGCAGTAACCCGGCGGGAGCGGGGAATGAGCAGTTCTTC	CASSNPAGAGNEQFF
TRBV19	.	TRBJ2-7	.	TGTGCCAGTAGTATAAGGTCCGGGGTTGGCGAGCAGTACTTC	CASSIRSGVGEQYF
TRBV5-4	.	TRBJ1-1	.	TGTGCCAGCAGCTTGCCAGGGGCGTTAAACACTGAAGCTTTCTTT	CASSLPGALNTEAFF
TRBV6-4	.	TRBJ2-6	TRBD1	TGTGCCAGCAGTCCCTGGACAGGGGGCTATAGTCCGTCTGGGGCCAACGTCCTGACTTTC	CASSPWTGGYSPSGANVLTF
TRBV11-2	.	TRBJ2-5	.	TGTGCCAGCAGCTTAGAGTGGCAAAGCCAAGAGACCCAGTACTTC	CASSLEWQSQETQYF
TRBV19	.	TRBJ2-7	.	TGTGCCAGTAGTTCCGTGGGAGGAACCCACGAGCAGTACTTC	CASSSVGGTHEQYF
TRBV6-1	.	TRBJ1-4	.	TGTGCCAGCAGTGAAGCCCGTGGGGCCCAACCGCATGAAAAACTGTTTTTT	CASSEARGAQPHEKLFF
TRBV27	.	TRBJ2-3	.	TGTGCCAGCAGTTTCCCAAGCACAGATACGCAGTATTTT	CASSFPSTDTQYF
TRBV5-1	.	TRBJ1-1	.	TGCGCCAGCAGCTTACGGGATACGAACACTGAAGCTTTCTTT	CASSLRDTNTEAFF
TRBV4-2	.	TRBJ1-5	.	TGTGCCAGCAGCCAAGAGGAGGGGTATCAGCCCCAGCATTTT	CASSQEEGYQPQHF
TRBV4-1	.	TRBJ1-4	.	TGCGCCAGCAGCCAAGAGGGGGGTAGAAAACTGTTTTTT	CASSQEGGRKLFF
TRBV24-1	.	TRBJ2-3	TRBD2	TGTGCCACCTCTACCTCGGGACTAGCGGGAGGGGAAACGCAGTATTTT	CATSTSGLAGGETQYF
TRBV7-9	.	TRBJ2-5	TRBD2	TGTGCCAGCAGGGGGCTAGCGGGAGAGACCCAGTACTTC	CASRGLAGETQYF
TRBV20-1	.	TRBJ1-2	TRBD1	TGCAGTGCGGACAGGGAGGGTTACACCTTC	CSADREGYTF
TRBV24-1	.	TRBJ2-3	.	TGTGCCACCAGTGATTTATCGCGGACACCCCTAAGCACAGATACGCAGTATTTT	CATSDLSRTPLSTDTQYF
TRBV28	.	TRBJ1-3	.	TGTGCCAGCAGTCCCACCACCTCGGGACAAAAAGGTGGAAACACCATATATTTT	CASSPTTSGQKGGNTIYF
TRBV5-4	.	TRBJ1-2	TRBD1	TGTGCCAGCAGCACGGGACAGGGGGCCGTCTATGGCTACACCTTC	CASSTGQGAVYGYTF
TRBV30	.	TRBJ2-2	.	TGTGCCTGGAACAACAGGGACACCGGGGAGCTGTTTTTT	CAWNNRDTGELFF
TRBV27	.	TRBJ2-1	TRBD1	TGTGCCAGCAGTTTATTCCCGACAGGGGCGAGATACAATGAGCAGTTCTTC	CASSLFPTGARYNEQFF
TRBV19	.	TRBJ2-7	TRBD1	TGTGCCAGTAGTCCGGCGACAGGGATACCCTACGAGCAGTACTTC	CASSPATGIPYEQYF
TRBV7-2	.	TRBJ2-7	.	TGTGCCAGCAGCCCTCTCTACAGCTCCTACGAGCAGTACTTC	CASSPLYSSYEQYF
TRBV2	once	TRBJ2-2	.	TGTGCCAGCAGTGTCGGGGGGCTCACCGGGGAGCTGTTTTTT	CASSVGGLTGELFF
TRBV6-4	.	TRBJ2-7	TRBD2	TGTGCCAGCAGTGCTAGGACTAGCGGCTACGAGCAGTACTTC	CASSARTSGYEQYF
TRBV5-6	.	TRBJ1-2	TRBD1	TGTGCCAGCAGCCAAGGGGGCAACTATGGCTACACCTTC	CASSQGGNYGYTF
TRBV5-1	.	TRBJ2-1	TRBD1	TGCGCCAGCAGCCCCACCGGGACAGGGGCCCAATTTTACCACAATGAGCAGTTCTTC	CASSPTGTGAQFYHNEQFF
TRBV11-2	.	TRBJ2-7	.	TGTGCCAGCAGCTTAGATGATCCCCGGGACATCTCCTACGAGCAGTACTTC	CASSLDDPRDISYEQYF
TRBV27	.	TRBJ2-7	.	TGTGCCAGCAGTTTATCAGCAGGGGACCACGAGCAGTACTTC	CASSLSAGDHEQYF
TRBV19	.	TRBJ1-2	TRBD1	TGTGCCAGTAGTAAACCGGGGACAGGGATCGACTATGGCTACACCTTC	CASSKPGTGIDYGYTF
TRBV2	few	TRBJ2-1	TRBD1	TGTGCCAGCAGTCCGGACAGGGTGACGTTCTTC	CASSPDRVTFF
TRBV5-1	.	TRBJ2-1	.	TGCGCCAGCAGCTTGGCATCGGGCGGGACCCTCAATGAGCAGTTCTTC	CASSLASGGTLNEQFF
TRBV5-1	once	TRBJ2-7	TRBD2	TGCGCCAGCAGGACTAGCGGGTATTTTACCTACGAGCAGTACTTC	CASRTSGYFTYEQYF
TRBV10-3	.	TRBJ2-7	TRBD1	TGTGCCATCAGTGAATACAGGGGATTGGACGAGCAGTACTTC	CAISEYRGLDEQYF
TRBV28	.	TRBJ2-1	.	TGTGCCAGCAGTTTGTCCCCCCCAAACAATGAGCAGTTCTTC	CASSLSPPNNEQFF
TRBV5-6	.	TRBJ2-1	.	TGTGCCAGCAGCTTGGACGGTAGCTCCTACAATGAGCAGTTCTTC	CASSLDGSSYNEQFF
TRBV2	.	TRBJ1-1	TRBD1	TGTGCCAGCAGGGAGGACAGGCTGAACACTGAAGCTTTCTTT	CASREDRLNTEAFF
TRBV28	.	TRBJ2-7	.	TGTGCCAGCAGTTTATTGGGCTCGGAGGGAGTCTTC	CASSLLGSEGVF
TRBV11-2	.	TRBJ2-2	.	TGTGCCAGCCAAACCCCGGGACTGACGAACACCGGGGAGCTGTTTTTT	CASQTPGLTNTGELFF